The subject of this entry is one T cell receptor beta chain. The read ends 3 residues before the CDR3 terminus; that terminus is restored from the germline J gene. The CDR3 covers 18 residues. The germline V gene has CDR1 SGHRS and CDR2 YFSETQ. The ends lost 0 bases at V and 5 bases at J; junction bases unmatched: 15. The data stem from a study of T cells in women clearing cervical HPV infection. Libraries were prepared by immunoSEQ multiplex PCR; TCRdb keeps only in-frame clonotypes and omits some of them. The sample table includes 30,000 to 40,000 clones. The V call is TRBV5-1, the J call TRBJ2-5, with 8 bases aligning to TRBD1. The sequenced material came from blood buffy coat. This clonotype originated in a woman aged 18-70 years with a cervical HPV16 infection that either progressed to CIN3+ or cleared (not recorded which). Incomplete CDR3 DNA: TGCGCCAGCAGCTTGGGAACTGACAGGGGACGACCTGATGAGACC. Translating gives CASSLGTDRGRPDET. The CDR3 in its entirety is CASSLGTDRGRPDETQYF. The full variable domain, with the rest looked up from reference TRBV5-1 and TRBJ2-5, is KAGVTQTPRYLIKTRGQQVTLSCSPISGHRSVSWYQQTPGQGLQFLFEYFSETQRNKGNFPGRFSGRQFSNSRSEMNVSTLELGDSALYLCASSLGTDRGRPDETQYFGPGTRLLVL.